This TCR beta chain comes out of a study of blood T cells in healthy people across ages. In the study overall: Roughly one uniquely barcoded beta molecule per two T cells was captured.

Trimming took 3 bases from V and 7 from J, leaving 17 bases between them. CDR3 length: 15 amino acids. Germline V gene sequence: CDR1 SGHRS, CDR2 YFSETQ. Together with a sample-barcoded 5' primer, a J-beta primer mix was included in a second PCR lasting roughly 7 to 11 cycles. A tag from a template-switch adaptor with 12 random nucleotides marked each cDNA molecule. TCRdb called the 5' RACE reads again in MiXCR, with one record for every CDR3 protein. This sample carries some 790,000 distinct CDR3 sequences, 29% of them seen once, and the ten largest clones take 17%. This clonotype was picked up many times.

The specimen sequenced was blood. The rearrangement uses TRBV5-1 and TRBJ2-1, with D unclear. This clonotype was obtained from a woman of 80 years or more in good health. CDR3: CASSSNFMGSNEQFF. The CDR3 DNA sequence: TGCGCCAGCAGCTCGAATTTTATGGGGTCGAATGAGCAGTTCTTC.